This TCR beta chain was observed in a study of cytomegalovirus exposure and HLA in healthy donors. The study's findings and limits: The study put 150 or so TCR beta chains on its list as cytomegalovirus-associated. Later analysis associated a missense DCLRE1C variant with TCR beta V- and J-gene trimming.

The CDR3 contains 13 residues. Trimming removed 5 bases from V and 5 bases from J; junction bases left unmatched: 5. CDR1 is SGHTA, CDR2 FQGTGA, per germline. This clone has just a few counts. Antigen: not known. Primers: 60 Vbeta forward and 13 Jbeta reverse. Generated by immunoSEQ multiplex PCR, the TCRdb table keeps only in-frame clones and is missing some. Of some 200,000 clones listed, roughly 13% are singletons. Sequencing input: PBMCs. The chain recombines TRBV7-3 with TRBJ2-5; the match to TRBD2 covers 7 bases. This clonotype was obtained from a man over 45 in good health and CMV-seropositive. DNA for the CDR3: TGTGCCAGCAGCGGACTAGTCGGGGAGACCCAGTACTTC. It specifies CASSGLVGETQYF.